The 9 T cell receptor beta chains in this list originate from one sample, sequenced in a study of T cell changes during pregnancy in multiple sclerosis. Sequencing was performed with immunoSEQ multiplex PCR; in TCRdb, only in-frame clones are kept and a portion is missing. The top ten hold 1.5% to 2% of the sample, which has roughly 75,000 clones, roughly 90% seen once. Source: peripheral blood, taken before pregnancy. The receptors were gathered from a female donor with multiple sclerosis, enrolled in a pregnancy study.

The chain couples TRBV28 to TRBJ2-7; the D gene is possibly TRBD1 (6 bases). The CDR3 totals 13 residues. CDR1 and CDR2 (germline): MDHEN, SYDVKM. V gave up 6 bases and J gave up 2 bases, with 11 bases separating them. The CDR3: CASRIQGTYEQYF. CDR3 nucleotide sequence: TGTGCCAGCAGGATACAGGGTACCTACGAGCAGTACTTC.

V is TRBV6-6 and J is TRBJ2-7; D perhaps matches TRBD2 (7 bases). Germline CDR1 is MNHNY and CDR2 is SVGAGI (reference sequence). V was clipped by 11 bases and J by 6 bases, with 20 bases between them. This CDR3 is 13 amino acids long. This chain's CDR3 is CAAGAGEGSEQYF. The CDR3 region has the DNA TGTGCCGCGGGAGCAGGGGAAGGATCCGAGCAGTACTTC.

The CDR3 coding sequence is TGTGCCAGCAGTTGGGGCATCGGCGATCGAGAAGAGACCCAGTACTTC. Residues: CASSWGIGDREETQYF. The chain couples TRBV28 to TRBJ2-5, with D possibly matching TRBD1 (5 bases). Looked up from germline, CDR1 is MDHEN and CDR2 is SYDVKM. The CDR3 is 16 amino acids. Trimming stripped 4 bases from V and 3 bases from J, with 18 bases between.

The V gene is TRBV19, the J gene TRBJ1-1; no clear D gene. The germline gives CDR1 LNHDA, CDR2 SQIVND (reference sequence). V shed 4 bases and J shed 8 bases, with 11 bases lying between them. CDR3 length: 12 amino acids. The CDR3 sequence: CASSTRHGEAFF. Written as DNA, the CDR3 is TGTGCCAGTAGTACCCGACACGGAGAAGCTTTCTTT.

The J gene is TRBJ1-3, the V gene TRBV9; 8 bases match TRBD1. Germline V lookup: CDR1 SGDLS, CDR2 YYNGEE. The CDR3 is 15 amino acids. V shed 3 bases, J shed 3 bases, and the junction held 5 bases outside the gene matches. The CDR3 reads CASSAQTGVGNTIYF. CDR3 in DNA: TGTGCCAGCAGCGCACAGACAGGGGTTGGAAACACCATATATTTT.

The rearrangement links TRBV11-2 to TRBJ1-3; unclear D gene. V was clipped by 0 bases and J by 4 bases, with 19 bases between them. The CDR3 totals 18 residues. CDR1 and CDR2 from the germline V gene are SGHAT and FQNNGV. CDR3 region: CASSLDPGSPAGGNTIYF. Here the CDR3 DNA reads TGTGCCAGCAGCTTAGATCCGGGATCTCCAGCTGGCGGAAACACCATATATTTT.

This clone was picked up one time. This chain uses TRBV5-4 with TRBJ2-3; 7 bases are shared with TRBD2. J lost 0 bases, V lost 2 bases, and 0 bases had no gene match. Germline CDR1 reads SGHNT; CDR2 reads YYREEE (reference sequence). There are 14 residues in the CDR3. The CDR3 sequence: CASSFGGSTDTQYF. The CDR3 nucleotides read TGTGCCAGCAGCTTCGGGGGGAGCACAGATACGCAGTATTTT.

This rearrangement joins TRBV7-2 to TRBJ1-1; 9 bases agree with TRBD1. The length of the CDR3 is 14 residues. Germline lookup yields CDR1 SGHTA and CDR2 FQGNSA. The J segment lost 4 bases and the V segment lost 6 bases, leaving 6 bases of the junction unmatched. The CDR3 is CASRRDRVGTEAFF. CDR3 DNA: TGTGCCAGCAGACGGGACAGGGTCGGCACTGAAGCTTTCTTT.

The chain recombines TRBV5-1 with TRBJ2-5; a possible D gene is TRBD2 (6 bases). Trimming pared 5 bases from V and 4 bases from J, leaving 12 bases between. This CDR3 spans 13 amino acids. From germline, CDR1 is SGHRS and CDR2 YFSETQ. CDR3 DNA sequence: TGCGCCAGCAGTCGGGGGTTTGGAGAGACCCAGTACTTC. Translating it yields CASSRGFGETQYF.